Presented here are 23 T cell receptor beta chains from one specimen sequenced in a study of cytomegalovirus exposure and HLA in healthy donors. Primers: 60 Vbeta forward and 13 Jbeta reverse. TCRdb's copy holds only in-frame clones and misses some; the assay was immunoSEQ multiplex PCR. The repertoire holds more than 130,000 clones, approximately 77% seen once, with 4% to 6% in the top ten. What was sequenced was PBMCs. These receptors all come from a woman in her 50s in good health and CMV-seronegative.

V and J are TRBV19 and TRBJ2-1; 8 bases are shared with TRBD2. This CDR3 contains 14 residues. Germline loops: CDR1 LNHDA, CDR2 SQIVND (reference sequence). With 5 bases clipped from V and 2 bases from J, the junction kept 2 bases outside the gene matches. CDR3 region: CASSERGTYNEQFF. The CDR3 DNA reads as TGTGCCAGTAGTGAGCGGGGGACCTACAATGAGCAGTTCTTC. Drawing the rest from reference TRBV19 and TRBJ2-1, the complete variable domain is DGGITQSPKYLFRKEGQNVTLSCEQNLNHDAMYWYRQDPGQGLRLIYYSQIVNDFQKGDIAEGYSVSREKKESFPLTVTSAQKNPTAFYLCASSERGTYNEQFFGPGTRLTVL.

This clone was counted a few times. The chain recombines TRBV7-3 with TRBJ2-2; tentatively, D is TRBD2 (5 bases). Germline CDR1 is SGHTA and CDR2 is FQGTGA. This CDR3 is 13 amino acids long. V was shortened by 5 bases and J by 7 bases, with 11 bases between the two germline ends. The CDR3 protein is CASSPPEGGELFF. DNA for the CDR3: TGTGCCAGCAGCCCGCCAGAGGGCGGGGAGCTGTTTTTT.

This clone was observed a few times. The rearrangement uses TRBV5-1 and TRBJ2-7; 7 bases agree with TRBD2. Losses at the gene ends were 0 bases for V and 2 bases for J; bases not matched to a gene: 2. CDR1 is SGHRS, CDR2 YFSETQ, per germline. This CDR3 is 14 amino acids long. The CDR3 spells CASSLDGGAYEQYF. CDR3 bases: TGCGCCAGCAGCTTGGATGGGGGGGCCTACGAGCAGTACTTC.

The V call is TRBV7-9, the J call TRBJ1-1; the match to TRBD1 covers 9 bases. Germline V gene data show CDR1 as SEHNR and CDR2 as FQNEAQ (reference sequence). The CDR3 extends over 15 amino acids. Trimming cost V 3 bases and J 4 bases; bases outside gene matches: 6. CDR3 bases: TGTGCCAGCAGCTTTCCGGGACAGGGTAGCACTGAAGCTTTCTTT. The encoded protein is CASSFPGQGSTEAFF.

The rearrangement links TRBV6-5 to TRBJ2-1; 7 bases agree with TRBD2. The V segment lost 5 bases and the J segment 9 bases; nucleotides outside the gene matches: 13. The CDR3 extends over 15 amino acids. The germline CDR1 and CDR2 sequences are MNHEY and SVGAGI. DNA of the CDR3: TGTGCCAGCAGTCGGTCATGGGGAGGGGCAGGTGAGCAGTTCTTC. As protein: CASSRSWGGAGEQFF.

This sequence joins TRBV6-5 and TRBJ2-7; 8 nucleotides match TRBD1. The CDR3 is 13 residues long. Germline V gives CDR1 MNHEY, CDR2 SVGAGI. V lost 6 bases, J lost 5 bases, and 6 bases stayed unmatched. CDR3 sequence: CASRTTGAHEQYF. The CDR3 DNA reads TGTGCCAGCAGGACGACAGGGGCCCACGAGCAGTACTTC.

In its sample, this clone was seen once. The chain joins TRBV9 to TRBJ1-2; 10 bases align to TRBD1. The CDR3 runs to 13 residues. Germline CDR1 is SGDLS and CDR2 is YYNGEE. V was pared by 4 bases and J by 6 bases, with 3 bases of the junction left unmatched. DNA for the CDR3: TGTGCCAGCAGCTCGACAGGGGGCCATGGCTACACCTTC. It is translated as CASSSTGGHGYTF.

As DNA, the CDR3 is TGTGCCAGCAGCTCACTCGGGACAACAGAGCAGTACTTC. This codes for CASSSLGTTEQYF. V gene TRBV7-2 combines with J gene TRBJ2-7; TRBD1 is a possible D gene (6 bases). The length of the CDR3 is 13 residues. Trimming removed 4 bases at V and 7 bases at J, with 14 bases between. Germline V gene lookup returns CDR1 SGHTA and CDR2 FQGNSA.

A few counts support this clone. V is TRBV12-5 and J is TRBJ2-3; tentative D call: TRBD1 (5 bases). The germline CDR1 and CDR2 sequences are LGHNT and FRNRAP. The CDR3 consists of 14 residues. Trimming took off 5 bases at V and 4 bases at J, with 13 bases between the two ends. CDR3: CASGPNPGSDTQYF. The CDR3 region has the DNA TGTGCTAGTGGTCCTAATCCAGGGTCAGATACGCAGTATTTT.

There are a few counts of this clone. The chain uses TRBV7-2 and TRBJ2-5, with D maybe TRBD1 (6 bases). This CDR3 is 14 amino acids long. Germline V lookup: CDR1 SGHTA, CDR2 FQGNSA. Trimming pared 1 base from V and 5 bases from J, leaving 11 bases between. CDR3 sequence (DNA): TGTGCCAGCAGCTTAGTTGGCCAGGGGGAGACCCAGTACTTC. Translated: CASSLVGQGETQYF.

This clone was observed a single time. A junction end diverges from the germline sequence, so it may reflect a read error. V usage is TRBV7-7 and J usage is TRBJ1-4; 9 positions agree with TRBD1. This CDR3 spans 14 amino acids. Looked up from germline, CDR1 is SSHAT and CDR2 is FNYEAQ (reference sequence). This CDR3 reads CASSLGTGSEKLFF. The DNA for the CDR3 is TGTGCTAGCAGCTTAGGGACAGGGAGTGAAAAACTGTTTTTT.

The chain is built from TRBV15 and TRBJ2-1; TRBD1 matches 7 bases. Per germline, CDR1 LNHNV and CDR2 YYDKDF (reference sequence). The CDR3 has 15 residues. The trim removed 2 bases at V and 3 bases at J, leaving 4 bases unmatched. The CDR3 loop is CATSRRQGDYNEQFF. The CDR3, as DNA: TGTGCCACCAGCAGACGACAGGGTGACTACAATGAGCAGTTCTTC.

V gene TRBV27 combines with J gene TRBJ2-5; the match to TRBD2 covers 9 bases. The CDR3 sequence is 14 residues long. Germline V lookup: CDR1 MNHEY, CDR2 SMNVEV (reference sequence). V lost 6 bases, J lost 4 bases, and 6 bases stayed unmatched. Written as DNA, the CDR3 is TGTGCCAGCAGGAGCGGGGGGCAGGTAGAGACCCAGTACTTC. Translation: CASRSGGQVETQYF.

CDR3 coding DNA: TGTGCCAGCAGCGCAAGAGGGGACAGTTCCTACAATGAGCAGTTCTTC. This gives the protein CASSARGDSSYNEQFF. J is TRBJ2-1 and V is TRBV14, with 7 bases identical to TRBD1. With V trimmed by 5 bases and J by 1 base, 8 bases remained unmatched. The germline gives CDR1 SGHDN, CDR2 FVKESK. CDR3 length equals 16 residues.

The rearrangement uses TRBV7-6 and TRBJ2-2, with D possibly TRBD1 on 5 matching bases. Germline CDR1 is SGHVS and CDR2 is FNYEAQ. V was clipped by 5 bases and J by 3 bases, with 19 bases between them. The CDR3 runs 17 residues. Here the CDR3 reads CASSPRRRGRDTGELFF. As DNA, the CDR3 is TGTGCCAGCAGCCCAAGGAGACGAGGCAGGGACACCGGGGAGCTGTTTTTT.

The chain is built from TRBV6-1 and TRBJ1-5; TRBD1 is a possible D gene (5 bases). V lost 2 bases to trimming and J lost 0 bases, with 11 bases between them. The CDR3 consists of 16 residues. The germline V gene has CDR1 MNHNS and CDR2 SASEGT. CDR3 DNA sequence: TGTGCCAGCAGTGAACTCACAGGCCATAGCAATCAGCCCCAGCATTTT. Residues: CASSELTGHSNQPQHF.

The J gene is TRBJ2-1, the V gene TRBV2, with 7 positions matching TRBD1. The CDR3 spans 15 residues. Trimming took 6 bases from V and 0 from J; bases not matched to a gene: 5. Germline lookup yields CDR1 SNHLY and CDR2 FYNNEI. The DNA for the CDR3 is TGTGCCAGCAGACAGGGGACCTCCTCCTACAATGAGCAGTTCTTC. Translation gives CASRQGTSSYNEQFF.

As concerns this clone: The sample carries other DNA sequences with the same CDR3. J is TRBJ1-5 and V is TRBV5-1; 10 bases agree with TRBD1. V was clipped by 0 bases and J by 3 bases; unmatched bases: 0. The CDR3 is made up of 15 amino acids. CDR1 SGHRS and CDR2 YFSETQ come from the germline V gene. The CDR3 coding sequence is TGCGCCAGCAGCTTGGGACAGGGGGCCAATCAGCCCCAGCATTTT. Protein product: CASSLGQGANQPQHF. Looking up the rest from reference TRBV5-1 and TRBJ1-5 gives the full variable domain: KAGVTQTPRYLIKTRGQQVTLSCSPISGHRSVSWYQQTPGQGLQFLFEYFSETQRNKGNFPGRFSGRQFSNSRSEMNVSTLELGDSALYLCASSLGQGANQPQHFGDGTRLSIL.

The V and J genes are TRBV6-5 and TRBJ2-7; tentative D call: TRBD2 (7 bases). There are 14 residues in the CDR3. From germline, CDR1 is MNHEY and CDR2 SVGAGI. Between the trimmed V and J ends, which lost 6 bases and 7 bases, there was a span of 19 bases. The CDR3 sequence is CASRSAGARKEQYF. CDR3 nucleotide sequence: TGTGCCAGCAGATCCGCGGGGGCTAGGAAGGAGCAGTACTTC.

The table lists this clone with a few counts. The CDR3 sequence is CASSEARPRGEKLFF. The CDR3 DNA reads TGTGCCAGCAGTGAAGCGCGACCCAGGGGTGAAAAACTGTTTTTT. The chain combines TRBV2 with TRBJ1-4, with a possible D match to TRBD1 (6 bases). The CDR3 loop spans 15 amino acids. Germline values: CDR1 SNHLY, CDR2 FYNNEI. V lost 0 bases to trimming and J lost 7 bases, with 12 bases between them.

V and J are TRBV6-1 and TRBJ2-1; 7 bases are shared with TRBD2. V lost 7 bases to trimming and J lost 3 bases; unmatched junction nucleotides: 6. In germline, CDR1 is MNHNS, CDR2 SASEGT. This CDR3 has 14 amino acids. The chain's CDR3 is CASTAGRNYNEQFF. CDR3 in DNA: TGTGCCAGCACAGCGGGGCGGAACTACAATGAGCAGTTCTTC.

This sequence joins TRBV27 and TRBJ1-2; 8 bases line up with TRBD1. In germline, CDR1 is MNHEY, CDR2 SMNVEV (reference sequence). CDR3 length: 12 amino acids. After removal of 5 bases from V and 7 bases from J, the junction contained 3 bases not matched to a gene. The CDR3, as DNA: TGTGCCAGCAGTCCAGGGGGCGGTGGCTACACCTTC. This gives the protein CASSPGGGGYTF.

The gene calls are TRBV19 and TRBJ1-2; D call uncertain. Trimming took off 2 bases at V and 2 bases at J, with 3 bases between the two ends. Germline V lookup: CDR1 LNHDA, CDR2 SQIVND (reference sequence). CDR3 length: 12 amino acids. In DNA, the CDR3 is TGTGCCAGTAGTATACTGAACTATGGCTACACCTTC. Encoded protein: CASSILNYGYTF.